This TCR beta chain was captured by sequencing in a study of shared clonotypes between healthy human individuals. Study in general: The donors, two women and three men, were aged 18 to 49. Study-wide results and limits: It was expected that sequencing depth would affect clonotype sharing among donors.

The table lists this clone with a few counts. Its target is not known. With 4 bases removed from V and 6 bases from J, the gap between germline ends came to 10 bases. There are 13 residues in the CDR3. CDR1 is MNHEY and CDR2 is SMNVEV in the germline V gene (reference sequence). Profiled with immunoSEQ multiplex PCR; TCRdb holds only in-frame clones, not every one. This table has 2,500,000 or so clones, 85% to 95% appearing once. This sequence originates from a man aged 18 to 30 in good health. Some clones in this sample may be carry-over from other donors' samples. The chain combines TRBV27 with TRBJ1-5; weak D call: TRBD1 (5 bases). Sequenced material: naive CD4+ T cells from PBMCs. Subset given: CD45RA+ positively selected. The CDR3 here is CASSWQGAQPQHF. In DNA, the CDR3 is TGTGCCAGCAGTTGGCAGGGTGCTCAGCCCCAGCATTTT.